One sample yielded the 17 T cell receptor beta chains listed below, sequenced in a study of human T cells and chemical hapten exposure. TCRdb redid the calling of the 5' RACE reads with MiXCR, one entry per CDR3 protein. The profile shows around 80,000 distinct CDR3 sequences, about a sixth of them singletons. Unfractionated whole blood yielded the extracted total RNA. The receptors shown here come from a female donor in good health.

This clonotype has a handful of counts. The chain is built from TRBV6-2 or TRBV6-3 and TRBJ2-7, with D possibly called TRBD1 or TRBD2 (5 bases each). Germline CDR1 and CDR2: MNHEY and SVGEGT. Trimming removed 7 bases from V and 4 bases from J, with 17 bases in between. The CDR3 covers 14 residues. CDR3 loop: CASTTRWGSYEQYF. The CDR3 nucleotides read TGTGCCAGCACCACCCGGTGGGGGTCTTACGAGCAGTACTTC.

The V and J genes are TRBV19 and TRBJ1-5; the match to TRBD1 covers 9 bases. This CDR3 contains 16 residues. V lost 7 bases to trimming and J lost 3 bases; unmatched junction nucleotides: 10. Looked up from germline, CDR1 is LNHDA and CDR2 is SQIVND (reference sequence). This CDR3 reads CASTWGTGNANQPQHF. As DNA, the CDR3 is TGTGCCAGTACATGGGGGACAGGGAATGCCAATCAGCCCCAGCATTTT.

This clonotype was counted between two and nine times. The chain couples TRBV7-2 to TRBJ2-3; weak D call: TRBD2 (7 bases). The CDR3 has 16 amino acids. Trimming left V 2 bases short and J 5 bases short, with 17 bases between. Germline assignment: CDR1 SGHTA and CDR2 FQGNSA. CDR3 in amino acids: CASSLRGGLTQDTQYF. The CDR3 DNA reads as TGTGCCAGCAGCTTACGAGGGGGACTAACACAAGATACGCAGTATTTT.

Regarding this clonotype: The junction departs from the called germline gene at one end, perhaps through a read error. The V call is TRBV2, the J call TRBJ2-3; D is possibly TRBD2 (7 bases). CDR1 is SNHLY, CDR2 FYNNEI, per germline. This CDR3 contains 15 residues. Here the CDR3 DNA reads TGTGCCAGAAGTGCGGGGGCCCATAGCACAGATACGCAGTATTTT. It encodes CARSAGAHSTDTQYF.

This clonotype was observed a few times. The chain employs TRBV23-1 and TRBJ2-1; 12 bases agree with TRBD1. TRBV23-1 qualifies as an ORF whose function is uncertain. The CDR3 runs to 15 residues. The V and J ends lost 4 bases and 6 bases, in that order; junction bases with no gene match: 4. The CDR3 loop reads CASSRPGQGANEQFF. DNA of the CDR3: TGCGCCAGCAGTCGGCCGGGACAGGGGGCCAATGAGCAGTTCTTC.

This clonotype has a handful of counts. This chain links TRBV5-1 with TRBJ2-1; TRBD1 might be the D (6 bases). Germline-derived CDR1 and CDR2 are SGHRS and YFSETQ. This CDR3 comprises 16 residues. V was trimmed by 1 base and J by 8 bases, leaving 19 bases between them. The CDR3 reads CASSLTGETGFHEQFF. The CDR3 region has the DNA TGCGCCAGCAGCTTGACCGGTGAAACAGGGTTCCATGAGCAGTTCTTC.

The V call is TRBV20-1, the J call TRBJ1-4; tentatively, D is TRBD1 (6 bases). The CDR3 is 14 amino acids. Per the germline V gene, CDR1 is DFQATT and CDR2 is SNEGSKA (reference sequence). Between the trimmed V and J ends, which lost 4 bases and 5 bases, there was a span of 14 bases. The CDR3 sequence: CSANKQGLNEKLFF. The CDR3 DNA reads TGCAGTGCTAACAAACAGGGATTGAATGAAAAACTGTTTTTT.

This clonotype has only a few counts. The chain carries TRBV28 and TRBJ2-1, with 10 bases fitting TRBD2. In germline, CDR1 is MDHEN, CDR2 SYDVKM. The CDR3 covers 15 residues. The V and J ends lost 3 bases and 4 bases, in that order; junction bases with no gene match: 3. The CDR3 sequence is CASSFGTSEYNEQFF. In nucleotides, the CDR3 is TGTGCCAGCAGTTTTGGGACTAGCGAATACAATGAGCAGTTCTTC. Variable domain in full (rest from reference TRBV28 and TRBJ2-1): DVKVTQSSRYLVKRTGEKVFLECVQDMDHENMFWYRQDPGLGLRLIYFSYDVKMKEKGDIPEGYSVSREKKERFSLILESASTNQTSMYLCASSFGTSEYNEQFFGPGTRLTVL.

This clonotype was found a few times. The chain joins TRBV6-5 to TRBJ2-7, with 8 bases identical to TRBD2. The length of the CDR3 is 14 residues. Trimming cost V 6 bases and J 4 bases; bases outside gene matches: 8. In germline, CDR1 is MNHEY, CDR2 SVGAGI. CDR3 sequence reads: CASSPAGVDYEQYF. CDR3 in DNA: TGTGCCAGCAGCCCAGCGGGAGTCGATTACGAGCAGTACTTC.

This clonotype was counted between two and nine times. The V and J genes are TRBV7-8 and TRBJ1-4, with D possibly being TRBD1 (5 bases). Per germline, CDR1 SGHVS and CDR2 FQNEAQ. Trimming cost V 5 bases and J 0 bases, with 19 bases left between them. The CDR3 extends over 18 amino acids. In DNA, the CDR3 is TGTGCCAGCAGCCCCAAGTTTAGGGGCGAAACAACTAATGAAAAACTGTTTTTT. Translated: CASSPKFRGETTNEKLFF.

This clonotype was observed a few times. This chain connects TRBV29-1 to TRBJ2-3, with unresolved D. CDR1 is SQVTM, CDR2 ANQGSEA, per germline. Deletions cut 3 bases from V and 6 bases from J, with 10 bases between. CDR3 length: 12 residues. The CDR3 is CSVEALMDTQYF. CDR3 DNA sequence: TGCAGCGTTGAGGCCCTCATGGATACGCAGTATTTT.

A few counts support this clonotype. The genes are TRBV18 and TRBJ1-2; 10 nucleotides line up with TRBD1. J was trimmed by 6 bases and V by 4 bases; bases with no gene match: 5. The CDR3 is 14 amino acids. Germline CDR1 reads KGHSH; CDR2 reads LQKENI. The chain's CDR3 is CASSRGTGEDGYTF. In nucleotides, the CDR3 is TGTGCCAGCTCACGAGGGACAGGGGAAGATGGCTACACCTTC.

This clonotype was observed many times. This chain joins TRBV29-1 and TRBJ1-1; D uncertain. CDR3 length equals 13 residues. Germline assignment: CDR1 SQVTM and CDR2 ANQGSEA. Trimming removed 4 bases at V and 3 bases at J, with 12 bases between. This chain's CDR3 is CSVGGSVDTEAFF. The CDR3 DNA follows: TGCAGCGTTGGAGGCAGTGTAGACACTGAAGCTTTCTTT.

The chain uses TRBV4-3 and TRBJ2-2; TRBD2 agrees at 11 bases. V was clipped by 0 bases and J by 5 bases; unmatched bases: 11. From germline, CDR1 is LGHNA and CDR2 YSLEER. The CDR3 is 19 residues long. The CDR3, as DNA: TGCGCCAGCAGCCAAGACGGGAGAAGGCTAGCGGGGGGTACCGGGGAGCTGTTTTTT. Translated: CASSQDGRRLAGGTGELFF.

The CDR3 region is CASSLTGTDTGNTIYF. The CDR3 region has the DNA TGCGCCAGCAGCCTCACCGGGACAGATACTGGAAACACCATATATTTT. The chain recombines TRBV4-1 with TRBJ1-3, with 7 nucleotides matching TRBD1. The CDR3 consists of 16 residues. CDR1 is MGHRA, CDR2 YSYEKL, per germline. V lost 4 bases and J lost 2; bases outside the gene matches: 8.

This clonotype was seen a handful of times. V and J are TRBV7-2 and TRBJ2-3; 11 nucleotides line up with TRBD2. The CDR3 sequence is 14 residues long. V trimming: 3 bases; J trimming: 4 bases; junction bases outside the gene matches: 0. Germline lookup yields CDR1 SGHTA and CDR2 FQGNSA. CDR3 sequence (DNA): TGTGCCAGCAGCTTTAGCGGGGGGGCAGATACGCAGTATTTT. Translating it yields CASSFSGGADTQYF.

The V gene is TRBV7-2, the J gene TRBJ1-5; D may be TRBD1 (5 bases). Trimming cost V 5 bases and J 3 bases, with 14 bases left between them. The CDR3 spans 15 residues. Germline CDR1 reads SGHTA; CDR2 reads FQGNSA. The CDR3, as DNA: TGTGCCAGCAGCCTACGGGGGTTAGACAATCAGCCCCAGCATTTT. Residues: CASSLRGLDNQPQHF.